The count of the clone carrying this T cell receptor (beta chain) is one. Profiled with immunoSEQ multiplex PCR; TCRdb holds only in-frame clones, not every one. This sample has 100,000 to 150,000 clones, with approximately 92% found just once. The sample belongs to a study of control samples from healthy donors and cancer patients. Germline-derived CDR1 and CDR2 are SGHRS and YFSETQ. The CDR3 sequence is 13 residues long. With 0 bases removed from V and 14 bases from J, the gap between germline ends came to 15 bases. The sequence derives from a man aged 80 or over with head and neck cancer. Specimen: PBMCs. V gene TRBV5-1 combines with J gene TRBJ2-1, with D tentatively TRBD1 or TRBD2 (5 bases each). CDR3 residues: CASSLGGTGSEFF. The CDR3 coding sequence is TGCGCCAGCAGCTTGGGGGGGACCGGTTCGGAGTTCTTC. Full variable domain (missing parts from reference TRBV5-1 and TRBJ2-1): KAGVTQTPRYLIKTRGQQVTLSCSPISGHRSVSWYQQTPGQGLQFLFEYFSETQRNKGNFPGRFSGRQFSNSRSEMNVSTLELGDSALYLCASSLGGTGSEFFGPGTRLTVL.